The 2 T cell receptor beta chains below all came from one sample that was sequenced in a study of blood T cell repertoires in COVID-19 (dated by TCRdb to the early 2020s). The library was generated by the immunoSEQ multiplex PCR assay. Not all clones reach the TCRdb copy of this immuneACCESS table, which keeps in-frame sequences only. Checked studies attribute under half of the gap to unresolved V genes and leave the rest unexplained. A total of 140,000 to 150,000 clones appear in this sample, 80% to 90% of them only once. The ten largest clones take up around 1.7% of the sample. Sequenced: peripheral blood. These receptors were collected from a woman aged 45 to 65 with acute or convalescent COVID-19.

V usage is TRBV7-9 and J usage is TRBJ2-3, with D unresolved. V lost 4 bases and J lost 6, with 5 bases in between. This CDR3 is 11 amino acids long. Germline V lookup: CDR1 SEHNR, CDR2 FQNEAQ (reference sequence). CDR3 loop: CASSSRDTQYF. CDR3 sequence (DNA): TGTGCCAGCAGCTCCAGGGATACGCAGTATTTT.

A word on this clone: The sample carries other DNA sequences with the same CDR3. V is TRBV5-1 and J is TRBJ1-6, with D possibly matching TRBD1 (6 bases). There are 15 residues in the CDR3. Trimming removed 0 bases at V and 10 bases at J, with 14 bases between. Germline CDR1 and CDR2: SGHRS and YFSETQ. In nucleotides, the CDR3 is TGCGCCAGCAGCTTGGGGGGGCAGGGAAGGTCACCCCTCCACTTT. This codes for CASSLGGQGRSPLHF.